Listed here are 18 T cell receptor beta chains from one sample, sequenced in a study of blood T cell repertoires in COVID-19. Sequencing used immunoSEQ multiplex PCR; TCRdb keeps in-frame clones, though not all of them. The data show approximately 50,000 clones, with 80% to 95% seen just once and around 4.3% held by the top ten. Sequencing input: peripheral blood. These receptors were obtained from a man aged 50-60 years with active COVID-19.

This chain links TRBV3-1 (or the pseudogene TRBV3-2) with TRBJ1-3; 7 bases align to TRBD1. V gave up 11 bases and J gave up 1 base; unmatched junction bases: 5. The CDR3 is made up of 13 amino acids. CDR1 and CDR2 from the germline V gene are LGHDT and YNNKEL (reference sequence). Here the CDR3 reads CAVRQGSGNTIYF. The CDR3, as DNA: TGTGCCGTAAGACAGGGATCTGGAAACACCATATATTTT.

This sequence joins TRBV24-1 and TRBJ2-2, with 9 bases lining up with TRBD1. The junction had 8 bases not matched to a gene; V was cut back by 4 bases and J by 3 bases. This CDR3 has 17 amino acids. Germline V gives CDR1 KGHDR, CDR2 SFDVKD. CDR3 residues: CATSDNLGTGYTGELFF. For the CDR3, the DNA is TGTGCCACCAGTGACAACCTCGGGACAGGGTACACCGGGGAGCTGTTTTTT.

The J gene is TRBJ2-1, the V gene TRBV28; TRBD2 matches at 12 bases. Germline trimming cut 6 bases from V and 1 base from J; bases unmatched to any gene: 10. The CDR3 contains 18 residues. The germline V gene encodes CDR1 MDHEN and CDR2 SYDVKM. CDR3 bases: TGTGCCAGCAGATACGGTGGACTAGCGGGAAGGTCCTACAATGAGCAGTTCTTC. Its protein is CASRYGGLAGRSYNEQFF.

The V and J genes are TRBV11-2 and TRBJ2-7, with 8 bases fitting TRBD2. Germline V gives CDR1 SGHAT, CDR2 FQNNGV. The CDR3 is 16 residues long. J lost 2 bases, V lost 5 bases, and 11 bases had no gene match. The CDR3 spells CASSRAGGQKPYEQYF. As DNA, the CDR3 is TGTGCCAGCAGCCGGGCGGGGGGCCAAAAGCCCTACGAGCAGTACTTC.

This chain joins TRBV19 and TRBJ1-1; 7 nucleotides align to TRBD1. From germline, CDR1 is LNHDA and CDR2 SQIVND (reference sequence). This CDR3 has 14 amino acids. Trimming removed 5 bases from V and 2 bases from J; junction bases left unmatched: 5. The CDR3 sequence is CASSRDRLNTEAFF. CDR3 DNA sequence: TGTGCCAGTAGTCGGGACAGACTAAACACTGAAGCTTTCTTT.

This clone was detected only once. The chain joins TRBV9 to TRBJ2-7, with TRBD1 matching over 10 bases. Trimming removed 0 bases from V and 4 bases from J; junction bases left unmatched: 4. This CDR3 has 15 residues. Germline V lookup: CDR1 SGDLS, CDR2 YYNGEE. Here the CDR3 DNA reads TGTGCCAGCAGCGTAGGACAGGGGGCGCGATACGAGCAGTACTTC. Its translation: CASSVGQGARYEQYF.

The CDR3 DNA reads as TGTGCCAGCAGCTTTCCTACCGGTAACACTGAAGCTTTCTTT. The encoded protein is CASSFPTGNTEAFF. V and J are TRBV7-9 and TRBJ1-1; no definite D call. The germline V gene encodes CDR1 SEHNR and CDR2 FQNEAQ (reference sequence). Trimming removed 3 bases from V and 2 bases from J, with 10 bases in between. The length of the CDR3 is 14 residues. The full variable domain, with the rest looked up from reference TRBV7-9 and TRBJ1-1, is DTGVSQNPRHKITKRGQNVTFRCDPISEHNRLYWYRQTLGQGPEFLTYFQNEAQLEKSRLLSDRFSAERPKGSFSTLEIQRTEQGDSAMYLCASSFPTGNTEAFFGQGTRLTVV.

J is TRBJ2-5 and V is TRBV5-1, with 12 bases that match TRBD2. CDR3 length equals 16 residues. Germline lookup yields CDR1 SGHRS and CDR2 YFSETQ. V was pared by 3 bases and J by 1 base, with 4 bases of the junction left unmatched. The CDR3, as DNA: TGCGCCAGCAGCTCCGGACTAGCGGGGCCCCAAGAGACCCAGTACTTC. Protein sequence: CASSSGLAGPQETQYF.

J is TRBJ2-5 and V is TRBV2; possible D gene TRBD1, 6 bases. The V end lost 7 bases, the J end lost 4 bases, and 13 bases lay between the germline ends. Germline-derived CDR1 and CDR2 are SNHLY and FYNNEI. The CDR3 length is 13 residues. The chain's CDR3 is CASTTVGGETQYF. For the CDR3, the DNA is TGTGCCAGCACAACAGTAGGGGGAGAGACCCAGTACTTC. Full variable domain (rest looked up from reference TRBV2 and TRBJ2-5): EPEVTQTPSHQVTQMGQEVILRCVPISNHLYFYWYRQILGQKVEFLVSFYNNEISEKSEIFDDQFSVERPDGSNFTLKIRSTKLEDSAMYFCASTTVGGETQYFGPGTRLLVL.

The V gene is TRBV4-1, the J gene TRBJ1-4; 7 positions agree with TRBD1. The germline V gene encodes CDR1 MGHRA and CDR2 YSYEKL. J was trimmed by 14 bases and V by 0 bases; bases with no gene match: 6. The CDR3 spans 13 residues. The CDR3 here is CASSQDDKDRLFF. CDR3 DNA sequence: TGCGCCAGCAGCCAAGATGACAAGGACAGGCTGTTTTTT.

The chain couples TRBV5-4 to TRBJ2-1; TRBD2 aligns across 8 bases. The CDR3 has 13 residues. Germline lookup yields CDR1 SGHNT and CDR2 YYREEE (reference sequence). The ends lost 4 bases at V and 6 bases at J; junction bases unmatched: 3. The CDR3 sequence: CASSPTSVNEQFF. CDR3 DNA sequence: TGTGCCAGCAGCCCGACTAGCGTCAATGAGCAGTTCTTC.

The V call is TRBV7-9, the J call TRBJ2-3; D may be TRBD2 (5 bases). The CDR3 has 14 residues. V was cut by 3 bases and J by 2 bases, with 9 bases left in between. CDR1 and CDR2 from the germline V gene are SEHNR and FQNEAQ (reference sequence). CDR3 nucleotide sequence: TGTGCCAGCAGCTTGTCGGGGTCCACAGATACGCAGTATTTT. Translating gives CASSLSGSTDTQYF. Combining the CDR3 with reference TRBV7-9 and TRBJ2-3 gives the whole variable domain DTGVSQNPRHKITKRGQNVTFRCDPISEHNRLYWYRQTLGQGPEFLTYFQNEAQLEKSRLLSDRFSAERPKGSFSTLEIQRTEQGDSAMYLCASSLSGSTDTQYFGPGTRLTVL.

The chain has TRBV5-1 and TRBJ2-7, with 11 bases matching TRBD2. CDR3 length equals 15 residues. Germline V gene data show CDR1 as SGHRS and CDR2 as YFSETQ. V gave up 4 bases and J gave up 4 bases; unmatched junction bases: 7. This chain's CDR3 is CASSQLAGGKYEQYF. CDR3 nucleotide sequence: TGCGCCAGCAGCCAATTAGCGGGAGGGAAATACGAGCAGTACTTC.

CDR3 protein: CASSSSPTGTNYGYTF. DNA for the CDR3: TGTGCCAGCAGTTCCAGTCCGACAGGGACCAACTATGGCTACACCTTC. The rearrangement joins TRBV28 to TRBJ1-2, with 7 bases aligning to TRBD1. V gave up 4 bases and J gave up 2 bases; unmatched junction bases: 10. The CDR3 sequence is 16 residues long. Germline V gene data show CDR1 as MDHEN and CDR2 as SYDVKM.

The V gene is TRBV6-2 or TRBV6-3, the J gene TRBJ1-5, with 8 bases that match TRBD1. Losses at the gene ends were 1 base for V and 7 bases for J; bases not matched to a gene: 9. CDR1 and CDR2 from the germline V gene are MNHEY and SVGEGT. CDR3 length: 16 amino acids. DNA for the CDR3: TGTGCCAGCAGTTACTTGGGACAGGTCGTCCCACAGCCCCAGCATTTT. Its translation: CASSYLGQVVPQPQHF.

The V and J genes are TRBV6-2 or TRBV6-3 and TRBJ2-1; D is perhaps TRBD2 (6 bases). Between the trimmed V and J ends, which lost 5 bases and 13 bases, there was a span of 18 bases. Germline lookup yields CDR1 MNHEY and CDR2 SVGEGT. CDR3 length: 13 amino acids. CDR3 nucleotide sequence: TGTGCCAGCAGTGTTACCCGCCCTAGCGCCCAGTTCTTC. It is translated as CASSVTRPSAQFF.

V is TRBV7-9 and J is TRBJ2-2, with TRBD2 matching 8 bases. Per the germline V gene, CDR1 is SEHNR and CDR2 is FQNEAQ (reference sequence). There are 13 residues in the CDR3. V trimming: 5 bases; J trimming: 5 bases; junction bases outside the gene matches: 1. CDR3 coding DNA: TGTGCCAGCAGCGCGGGGGGTACCGGGGAGCTGTTTTTT. Amino acid sequence: CASSAGGTGELFF.

The table lists this clone with a count of one. The chain links TRBV2 to TRBJ1-2, with D perhaps matching TRBD1 (6 bases). The CDR3 has 14 residues. V was pared by 3 bases and J by 5 bases, with 13 bases between. CDR1 SNHLY and CDR2 FYNNEI come from the germline V gene. Here the CDR3 DNA reads TGTGCCAGCAGTGACAGACAGGCACCATATGGCTACACCTTC. Amino acids: CASSDRQAPYGYTF. Full variable domain (remainder filled in from reference TRBV2 and TRBJ1-2): EPEVTQTPSHQVTQMGQEVILRCVPISNHLYFYWYRQILGQKVEFLVSFYNNEISEKSEIFDDQFSVERPDGSNFTLKIRSTKLEDSAMYFCASSDRQAPYGYTFGSGTRLTVV.